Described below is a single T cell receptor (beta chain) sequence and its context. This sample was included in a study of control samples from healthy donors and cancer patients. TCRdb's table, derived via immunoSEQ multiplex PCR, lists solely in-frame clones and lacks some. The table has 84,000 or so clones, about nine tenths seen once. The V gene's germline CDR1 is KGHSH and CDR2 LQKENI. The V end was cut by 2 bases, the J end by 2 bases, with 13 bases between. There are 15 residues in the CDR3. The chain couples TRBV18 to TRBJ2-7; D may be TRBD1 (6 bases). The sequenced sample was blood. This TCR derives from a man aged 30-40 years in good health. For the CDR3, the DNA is TGTGCCAGCTCACCAGGATTGGGGGCGACCTACGAGCAGTACTTC. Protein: CASSPGLGATYEQYF.